These T cell receptor beta chains were read from a single sample in a study of early T cells in non-severe SARS-CoV-2 infection. TCRdb processed the 5' RACE reads anew with MiXCR; each CDR3 protein has one entry. This table holds tens of thousands of distinct CDR3 sequences, roughly 5% found once. Input material: whole blood. The source of these receptors is an adult who was a healthcare worker with PCR-confirmed SARS-CoV-2 infection or an uninfected control (not recorded which). The CDR3 runs from the conserved cysteine through the conserved F or W. D genes are given only for firm matches. Expanded clones are given a class, and other clones once, few, many or no size at all.

V	size	D	J	CDR3	DNA
TRBV5-6	few	NA	TRBJ2-6	CASSVDGANVLIF	TGTGCCAGCTCGGTCGATGGGGCCAACGTCCTGATTTTC
TRBV7-6	NA	NA	TRBJ2-1	CASSLAQGRSYNEQFF	TGTGCCAGCAGCTTAGCACAGGGGAGGTCCTACAATGAGCAGTTCTTC
TRBV5-5	many	NA	TRBJ1-5	CASSLVSGSNQPQHF	TGTGCCAGCAGCTTGGTTTCAGGGAGCAATCAGCCCCAGCATTTT
TRBV5-6	many	NA	TRBJ1-1	CASSLPRGTEAFF	TGTGCCAGCAGCTTGCCCCGGGGCACTGAAGCTTTCTTT
TRBV7-2	many	NA	TRBJ2-7	CASSLGSYSYEQYF	TGTGCCAGCAGCTTAGGGTCTTACTCCTACGAGCAGTACTTC
TRBV7-9	many	NA	TRBJ1-2	CASSLGYGYGYTF	TGTGCCAGCAGCTTAGGATACGGCTATGGCTACACCTTC
TRBV11-2	many	TRBD2	TRBJ2-5	CASSLGLAWTQYF	TGTGCCAGCAGCTTAGGACTAGCTTGGACCCAGTACTTC
TRBV18	many	TRBD1	TRBJ1-5	CASSLDQGAIQPQHF	TGTGCCAGCTCACTTGACCAGGGGGCTATTCAGCCCCAGCATTTT
TRBV7-2	few	TRBD1	TRBJ1-1	CASSIDRGGTEAFF	TGTGCCAGCAGCATTGACAGGGGAGGGACTGAAGCTTTCTTT
TRBV12-3/TRBV12-4	many	NA	TRBJ2-2	CASSFGRNTGELFF	TGTGCCAGCAGTTTCGGGAGAAACACCGGGGAGCTGTTTTTT
TRBV10-3	many	NA	TRBJ1-1	CAISEVTGRVEAFF	TGTGCCATCAGTGAGGTAACAGGCAGAGTTGAAGCTTTCTTT
TRBV30	NA	NA	TRBJ2-7	CAWRDLGSSYEQYF	TGTGCCTGGAGGGACCTTGGGAGCTCCTACGAGCAGTACTTC
TRBV25-1	many	TRBD1	TRBJ2-3	CARVQGALRKEGDTQYF	TGTGCCAGGGTACAGGGGGCGTTGCGGAAGGAGGGAGATACGCAGTATTTT
TRBV6-1	NA	NA	TRBJ2-7	CASKGNRDAYEQYF	TGTGCCAGCAAGGGAAACAGGGACGCCTACGAGCAGTACTTC
TRBV4-3	many	NA	TRBJ2-3	CASSLRDSTDTQYF	TGCGCCAGCAGCCTGAGGGACAGCACAGATACGCAGTATTTT
TRBV6-5	NA	NA	TRBJ2-3	CASRPEGVSTDTQYF	TGTGCCAGCAGACCCGAGGGGGTAAGCACAGATACGCAGTATTTT
TRBV12-3/TRBV12-4	many	NA	TRBJ2-1	CASSPPRDSNNEQFF	TGTGCCAGCAGCCCGCCCCGGGACTCCAACAATGAGCAGTTCTTC
TRBV10-1	NA	TRBD2	TRBJ2-3	CASRDPTSGRNTDTQYF	TGCGCCAGCAGGGACCCCACTAGCGGGAGGAACACAGATACGCAGTATTTT
TRBV2	many	NA	TRBJ1-2	CASRATGSDGYTF	TGTGCCAGCAGGGCCACAGGGAGCGATGGCTACACCTTC
TRBV5-6	many	NA	TRBJ2-1	CASSLSGPLSSYNEQFF	TGTGCCAGCAGCTTGTCGGGACCCCTAAGCTCCTACAATGAGCAGTTCTTC
TRBV11-2	many	NA	TRBJ2-1	CASAYGGGVGDEQFF	TGTGCCAGCGCATATGGTGGCGGGGTTGGGGATGAGCAGTTCTTC
TRBV9	few	TRBD2	TRBJ2-1	CASSARPGLAGGGGQFF	TGTGCCAGCAGCGCACGCCCGGGACTAGCGGGAGGGGGTGGGCAGTTCTTC
TRBV18	many	NA	TRBJ1-5	CASSPGAQGNQPQHF	TGTGCCAGCTCACCAGGGGCACAGGGCAATCAGCCCCAGCATTTT
TRBV20-1	medium-sized	TRBD2	TRBJ2-7	CSARTSGMREDEQYF	TGCAGTGCTAGGACTAGCGGGATGAGGGAGGACGAGCAGTACTTC
TRBV20-1	NA	TRBD2	TRBJ2-1	CSALSGTSLGNEQFF	TGCAGTGCTCTGAGCGGGACTAGCCTCGGCAATGAGCAGTTCTTC
TRBV14	NA	NA	TRBJ2-1	CASSQVAGSRNEQFF	TGTGCCAGCAGCCAAGTTGCGGGATCTCGCAATGAGCAGTTCTTC
TRBV20-1	many	NA	TRBJ2-1	CSARDLKAANEQFF	TGCAGTGCTAGAGATCTCAAGGCCGCGAATGAGCAGTTCTTC
TRBV7-8	many	NA	TRBJ1-2	CASSSRAWNGPNYGYTF	TGTGCCAGCAGCTCACGTGCTTGGAACGGACCAAACTATGGCTACACCTTC
TRBV6-1	many	TRBD1	TRBJ1-1	CASSEVRQGAEAFF	TGTGCCAGCAGTGAAGTTCGACAGGGCGCTGAAGCTTTCTTT
TRBV18	NA	TRBD1	TRBJ2-3	CASSPGTGGPTDTQYF	TGTGCCAGCTCCCCCGGGACAGGGGGACCCACAGATACGCAGTATTTT
TRBV7-9	NA	NA	TRBJ2-6	CASSTRKSGANVLTF	TGTGCCAGCAGCACCAGAAAGTCTGGGGCCAACGTCCTGACTTTC
TRBV29-1	NA	TRBD1	TRBJ2-1	CSVHPGQGAPEQFF	TGCAGCGTTCACCCGGGACAGGGCGCCCCTGAGCAGTTCTTC
TRBV11-3	few	NA	TRBJ2-2	CASSLGSTGELFF	TGTGCCAGCAGCTTGGGGAGCACCGGGGAGCTGTTTTTT
TRBV7-9	many	NA	TRBJ1-5	CASSLGYNQPQHF	TGTGCCAGCAGCTTAGGCTATAATCAGCCCCAGCATTTT
TRBV4-2	few	TRBD2	TRBJ2-1	CASSQEGTSGSYNEQFF	TGTGCCAGCAGCCAAGAGGGGACTAGCGGGTCTTACAATGAGCAGTTCTTC
TRBV27	many	TRBD2	TRBJ2-3	CASSLLAGSSTDTQYF	TGTGCCAGCAGTTTATTAGCGGGGTCTAGCACAGATACGCAGTATTTT
TRBV11-3	many	TRBD1	TRBJ1-1	CASSSSQGDRGREAFF	TGTGCCAGCAGTTCTTCACAGGGGGACAGGGGTAGAGAAGCTTTCTTT
TRBV7-9	NA	NA	TRBJ2-2	CASEGPGELFF	TGTGCCAGCGAGGGGCCCGGGGAGCTGTTTTTT
TRBV5-6	NA	TRBD1	TRBJ1-1	CASSSDRAAEAFF	TGTGCCAGCAGCTCGGACAGGGCTGCTGAAGCTTTCTTT
TRBV19	NA	NA	TRBJ1-5	CASSNPTGGSSGNQPQHF	TGTGCCAGTAGTAACCCCACCGGGGGGTCTTCCGGCAATCAGCCCCAGCATTTT
TRBV20-1	NA	TRBD1	TRBJ1-2	CSATPTGDYGYTF	TGCAGTGCGACCCCGACAGGGGACTATGGCTACACCTTC
TRBV20-1	many	TRBD1	TRBJ2-7	CSARTGTGIVYEQYF	TGCAGTGCTAGAACCGGGACAGGTATAGTGTACGAGCAGTACTTC
TRBV10-3	many	TRBD1	TRBJ2-7	CAISVPTGRGEQYF	TGTGCCATCAGTGTCCCGACAGGGCGAGGAGAGCAGTACTTC
TRBV7-6	many	TRBD1	TRBJ1-1	CASSSAGPGGTEAFF	TGTGCCAGCAGCTCCGCGGGTCCAGGGGGGACTGAAGCTTTCTTT
TRBV6-2/TRBV6-3	NA	NA	TRBJ1-5	CASSHAPEAQHF	TGTGCCAGCAGCCATGCCCCGGAAGCCCAGCATTTT
TRBV5-1	few	TRBD1	TRBJ2-7	CASSSSTTGTQQYF	TGCGCCAGCAGCTCCAGCACGACAGGGACCCAGCAGTACTTC
TRBV12-3/TRBV12-4	NA	TRBD1	TRBJ2-5	CASSRGQGVETQYF	TGTGCCAGCAGTCGGGGACAGGGGGTAGAGACCCAGTACTTC
TRBV20-1	many	TRBD1	TRBJ2-3	CSARGLDRGLTDTQYF	TGCAGTGCTAGAGGACTGGACAGGGGGCTGACAGATACGCAGTATTTT
TRBV28	few	TRBD1	TRBJ1-4	CASSGTGWGTNEKLFF	TGTGCCAGCAGTGGGACAGGGTGGGGAACTAATGAAAAACTGTTTTTT
TRBV5-4	many	NA	TRBJ2-2	CASSPEKNTGELFF	TGTGCCAGCAGCCCGGAGAAGAACACCGGGGAGCTGTTTTTT